Presented here are 22 T cell receptor beta chains from one specimen sequenced in a study of early T cells in non-severe SARS-CoV-2 infection. TCRdb reprocessed the 5' RACE reads via MiXCR and lists one record per CDR3 protein. The table records 60,000 to 65,000 distinct CDR3 sequences, about an eighth of them present only once. Sequenced: whole blood. All receptors come from an adult who was a healthcare worker with PCR-confirmed SARS-CoV-2 infection or an uninfected control (not recorded which).

This clonotype was detected many times. The chain carries TRBV20-1 and TRBJ1-1; D may be TRBD1 (6 bases). V gave up 6 bases and J gave up 0 bases, with 11 bases separating them. This CDR3 has 13 amino acids. Germline V gives CDR1 DFQATT, CDR2 SNEGSKA (reference sequence). CDR3 sequence: CSAIGQLNTEAFF. In DNA form, the CDR3 reads TGCAGTGCAATAGGACAGCTGAACACTGAAGCTTTCTTT.

This clonotype showed up many times. The V and J genes are TRBV9 and TRBJ1-6, with 9 bases identical to TRBD1. The CDR3 is made up of 14 amino acids. The junction had 2 bases not matched to a gene; V was cut back by 3 bases and J by 7 bases. Germline CDR1 and CDR2: SGDLS and YYNGEE. The CDR3 DNA follows: TGTGCCAGCAGCGGGGGACAGGGAAATTCACCCCTCCACTTT. It translates to CASSGGQGNSPLHF.

This chain uses TRBV18 with TRBJ2-5; D not certain. V was shortened by 6 bases and J by 2 bases, with 16 bases between the two germline ends. Germline V gene data show CDR1 as KGHSH and CDR2 as LQKENI. The CDR3 covers 15 residues. CDR3 in DNA: TGTGCCAGCTCGCCCGGCCAGGCTTTTCAAGAGACCCAGTACTTC. Its translation is CASSPGQAFQETQYF.

This clonotype has just a few counts. The chain couples TRBV18 to TRBJ1-5; the D gene is possibly TRBD1 (5 bases). The V gene lost 6 bases and the J gene lost 4 bases, with 16 bases spanning the gap. CDR1 is KGHSH, CDR2 LQKENI, per germline. The length of the CDR3 is 15 residues. This CDR3 reads CASSPDSPQNQPQHF. The CDR3 region has the DNA TGTGCCAGCTCTCCCGACAGTCCCCAAAATCAGCCCCAGCATTTT.

This clonotype was observed at least ten times. V usage is TRBV2 and J usage is TRBJ2-7; D remains unclear. The CDR3 spans 11 residues. Trimming took 3 bases from V and 4 from J, leaving 4 bases between them. CDR1 is SNHLY, CDR2 FYNNEI, per germline. The DNA of the CDR3 is TGTGCCAGCAGTGATTTTTACGAGCAGTACTTC. This translates into CASSDFYEQYF.

The rearrangement links TRBV6-1 to TRBJ1-5, with a tentative D call TRBD1 (6 bases). CDR3 length: 15 residues. V lost 1 base, J lost 3 bases, and 10 bases lay in between. Germline V gene sequence: CDR1 MNHNS, CDR2 SASEGT. This chain's CDR3 is CASSEVRGANQPQHF. As DNA, the CDR3 is TGTGCCAGCAGTGAAGTGAGGGGGGCCAATCAGCCCCAGCATTTT.

This clonotype was detected only a few times. This chain joins TRBV7-8 and TRBJ2-7; D is undetermined. V was cut by 5 bases and J by 1 base, with 12 bases left in between. The CDR3 runs 14 residues. CDR1 SGHVS and CDR2 FQNEAQ come from the germline V gene. CDR3 protein: CASSPLVASYEQYF. Here the CDR3 DNA reads TGTGCCAGCAGCCCCCTGGTTGCTTCCTACGAGCAGTACTTC.

This clonotype occurred many times. The rearrangement joins TRBV2 to TRBJ1-4; D call uncertain. Looked up from germline, CDR1 is SNHLY and CDR2 is FYNNEI. V lost 6 bases and J 0 bases, leaving 5 bases between the germline ends. The CDR3 extends over 13 amino acids. The CDR3 loop reads CASSGTTNEKLFF. The CDR3 coding sequence is TGTGCCAGCAGCGGGACAACTAATGAAAAACTGTTTTTT.

This clonotype was counted a few times. The CDR3 nucleotides are TGCAGCGTCTTAGGACAGGGCCATGAAGAGACCCAGTACTTC. It is translated as CSVLGQGHEETQYF. The rearrangement joins TRBV29-1 to TRBJ2-5; 8 bases are shared with TRBD1. This CDR3 comprises 14 residues. The germline V gene has CDR1 SQVTM and CDR2 ANQGSEA. Unmatched junction bases numbered 9, after V lost 6 bases and J lost 3 bases.

In its sample, this clonotype was seen a few times. V gene TRBV2 combines with J gene TRBJ2-2, with 9 bases identical to TRBD1. This CDR3 has 17 amino acids. Germline CDR1 SNHLY, CDR2 FYNNEI. V lost 4 bases, J lost 5 bases, and 11 bases stayed unmatched. CDR3 loop: CASSVLPGTGMTGELFF. CDR3 coding DNA: TGTGCCAGCAGTGTTCTGCCGGGGACAGGGATGACCGGGGAGCTGTTTTTT. Full variable domain (rest looked up from reference TRBV2 and TRBJ2-2): EPEVTQTPSHQVTQMGQEVILRCVPISNHLYFYWYRQILGQKVEFLVSFYNNEISEKSEIFDDQFSVERPDGSNFTLKIRSTKLEDSAMYFCASSVLPGTGMTGELFFGEGSRLTVL.

This clonotype was seen a few times. The chain uses TRBV5-1 and TRBJ2-3; possible D gene TRBD1, 6 bases. Germline lookup yields CDR1 SGHRS and CDR2 YFSETQ. There are 16 residues in the CDR3. Trimming stripped 0 bases from V and 0 bases from J, with 11 bases between. The CDR3 reads CASSLVGQSSTDTQYF. CDR3 in DNA: TGCGCCAGCAGCTTGGTCGGACAGTCTAGCACAGATACGCAGTATTTT.

This clonotype occurred a few times. J is TRBJ1-5 and V is TRBV28, with D possibly being TRBD1 (5 bases). V was shortened by 5 bases and J by 5 bases, with 10 bases between the two germline ends. CDR1 and CDR2 from the germline V gene are MDHEN and SYDVKM. The CDR3 is 13 residues long. CDR3 nucleotide sequence: TGTGCCAGCAGTCCGGACAATGATCAGCCCCAGCATTTT. Translating it yields CASSPDNDQPQHF.

This clonotype was found a few times. The chain employs TRBV7-8 and TRBJ2-1; 8 bases are shared with TRBD2. Per the germline V gene, CDR1 is SGHVS and CDR2 is FQNEAQ. Germline trimming cut 1 base from V and 8 bases from J; bases unmatched to any gene: 4. CDR3 size: 14 residues. The chain's CDR3 is CASSLGGLEYEQFF. The CDR3, as DNA: TGTGCCAGCAGCTTAGGGGGACTAGAATATGAGCAGTTCTTC.

This clonotype was recorded at least ten times. This rearrangement joins TRBV4-1 to TRBJ2-7; D call uncertain. The CDR3 totals 14 residues. Trimming stripped 1 base from V and 0 bases from J, with 7 bases between. CDR1 and CDR2 from the germline V gene are MGHRA and YSYEKL. Written as DNA, the CDR3 is TGCGCCAGCAGCCAAGGCGGCCCCTCCTACGAGCAGTACTTC. This sequence encodes CASSQGGPSYEQYF.

The V and J genes are TRBV12-3 or TRBV12-4 and TRBJ1-4; TRBD1 might be the D (5 bases). The CDR3 length is 13 residues. The V end was cut by 8 bases, the J end by 6 bases, with 13 bases between. The CDR3 sequence: CASSRAVDEKLFF. CDR3 nucleotide sequence: TGTGCCAGCTCCAGGGCCGTCGATGAAAAACTGTTTTTT.

This clonotype was seen many times. V gene TRBV7-2 combines with J gene TRBJ2-2; D remains ambiguous. V shed 2 bases and J shed 3 bases, with 7 bases lying between them. Germline-derived CDR1 and CDR2 are SGHTA and FQGNSA. The CDR3 is made up of 14 amino acids. CDR3 amino acids: CASSLLWDTGELFF. The CDR3 DNA reads as TGTGCCAGCAGCTTATTGTGGGACACCGGGGAGCTGTTTTTT.

J is TRBJ1-5 and V is TRBV6-7, with D perhaps matching TRBD1 (6 bases). TRBV6-7 is labeled an ORF, and its function is uncertain. The CDR3 consists of 16 residues. Trimming pared 4 bases from V and 0 bases from J, leaving 13 bases between. In DNA form, the CDR3 reads TGTGCCAGCAGTTTCGTACAGGGACATAGCAATCAGCCCCAGCATTTT. It codes for CASSFVQGHSNQPQHF.

Within the sample, this clonotype is medium-sized. This chain joins TRBV15 and TRBJ1-5; a weak D match, TRBD1 (5 bases). This CDR3 is 18 amino acids long. V was clipped by 2 bases and J by 3 bases, with 20 bases between them. Germline CDR1 LNHNV, CDR2 YYDKDF (reference sequence). CDR3 sequence (DNA): TGTGCCACCAGCAGACTGGGGGGATCAGAAACCTACAATCAGCCCCAGCATTTT. Its protein is CATSRLGGSETYNQPQHF.

The V gene is TRBV12-3 or TRBV12-4, the J gene TRBJ2-1; 7 nucleotides match TRBD1. V dropped 5 bases and J dropped 6; count of bases not matched to a gene: 4. The CDR3 sequence is 13 residues long. The CDR3, as DNA: TGTGCCAGCAGTCTGACAGGGAGCAATGAGCAGTTCTTC. The encoded protein is CASSLTGSNEQFF.

The chain uses TRBV7-9 and TRBJ1-1; D call uncertain. V lost 6 bases and J 7 bases, leaving 12 bases between the germline ends. There are 12 residues in the CDR3. CDR1 and CDR2 (germline): SEHNR, FQNEAQ (reference sequence). The CDR3 DNA follows: TGTGCCAGCAGTTGGCAGAAAAATGAAGCTTTCTTT. This translates into CASSWQKNEAFF.

The V and J genes are TRBV2 and TRBJ1-1, with D perhaps TRBD1 (6 bases). V lost 2 bases to trimming and J lost 11 bases, with 12 bases between them. This CDR3 is 12 amino acids long. The germline CDR1 and CDR2 sequences are SNHLY and FYNNEI. This chain's CDR3 is CASSERGARAFF. The CDR3, as DNA: TGTGCCAGCAGTGAACGGGGGGCACGGGCTTTCTTT.

This clonotype was detected ten times or more. The V and J genes are TRBV29-1 and TRBJ2-7; D is perhaps TRBD1 (6 bases). Trimming shortened V by 6 bases and J by 2 bases, and 14 bases separated the two germline ends. This CDR3 comprises 13 residues. Germline CDR1 and CDR2: SQVTM and ANQGSEA. CDR3 DNA sequence: TGCAGCGTCAGACGGACAGAGGCCTACGAGCAGTACTTC. Protein sequence: CSVRRTEAYEQYF.